These 20 T cell receptor beta chains were sequenced from one sample in a study of T cells after yellow fever vaccination. In TCRdb, the 5' RACE reads were re-called with MiXCR into one record per CDR3 protein. The sample includes some 300,000 distinct CDR3 sequences, roughly 4% seen only once; the top ten take around 22%. This specimen consisted of PBMCs, obtained on the day of the yellow fever booster vaccination. Receptors were obtained from a young man who received the YFV17D yellow fever vaccine.

The table lists this clonotype with many counts. The chain recombines TRBV10-1 with TRBJ1-1; D is unclear. Germline assignment: CDR1 WNHNN and CDR2 SYGVQD (reference sequence). This CDR3 spans 13 amino acids. The V and J ends lost 0 bases and 2 bases respectively, with 4 bases between them. The CDR3: CASSESLNTEAFF. In DNA, the CDR3 is TGCGCCAGCAGTGAGTCTCTCAACACTGAAGCTTTCTTT.

Ten or more counts support this clonotype. The chain employs TRBV29-1 and TRBJ2-5, with D perhaps matching TRBD1 (5 bases). Germline CDR1 reads SQVTM; CDR2 reads ANQGSEA. V lost 7 bases and J lost 9, with 18 bases in between. CDR3 size: 12 residues. The CDR3 is CSGWSGRAAQYF. The DNA of the CDR3 is TGCAGCGGATGGTCGGGCAGGGCGGCCCAGTACTTC.

This clonotype occurred a few times. The CDR3 loop is CASSSQRTGITDTQYF. The CDR3 coding sequence is TGTGCCAGCAGCTCCCAGCGGACGGGAATCACAGATACGCAGTATTTT. V gene TRBV7-2 combines with J gene TRBJ2-3, with D perhaps TRBD2 (5 bases). The V and J ends lost 4 bases and 2 bases respectively, with 16 bases between them. Germline CDR1 and CDR2: SGHTA and FQGNSA. The CDR3 contains 16 residues.

This clonotype occurred many times. J is TRBJ2-7 and V is TRBV11-3; D is perhaps TRBD1 (6 bases). Germline CDR1 and CDR2: SGHNT and YENEEA. The CDR3 has 14 residues. V was pared by 3 bases and J by 3 bases, with 12 bases between. The CDR3 DNA follows: TGTGCCAGCAGCTTCCCTGGGACAATCTACGAGCAGTACGTC. It is translated as CASSFPGTIYEQYV.

This clonotype was seen many times. This chain joins TRBV6-6 and TRBJ1-1, with a tentative D call TRBD1 (6 bases). The CDR3 covers 16 residues. Germline CDR1 is MNHNY and CDR2 is SVGAGI (reference sequence). Trimming stripped 0 bases from V and 6 bases from J, with 17 bases between. CDR3 in amino acids: CASSYSGQGKVAEAFF. As DNA, the CDR3 is TGTGCCAGCAGTTACTCAGGCCAGGGGAAGGTCGCTGAAGCTTTCTTT.

Ten or more counts support this clonotype. The chain recombines TRBV12-3 or TRBV12-4 with TRBJ1-5, with TRBD1 matching over 12 bases. This CDR3 has 16 amino acids. V was pared by 2 bases and J by 6 bases, with 5 bases of the junction left unmatched. In DNA form, the CDR3 reads TGTGCCAGCAGTTTACAGGGACAGGGGGCAAGTCAGCCCCAGCATTTT. It encodes CASSLQGQGASQPQHF.

The rearrangement links TRBV4-3 to TRBJ2-5; the match to TRBD2 covers 13 bases. Germline V lookup: CDR1 LGHNA, CDR2 YSLEER. V shed 4 bases and J 1 base; nucleotides not matched to a gene: 6. The CDR3 runs to 17 residues. CDR3 DNA: TGCGCCAGCAGCCCTTGGACTAGCGGGAGCTCCCAAGAGACCCAGTACTTC. It encodes CASSPWTSGSSQETQYF.

This clonotype was counted many times. The V call is TRBV20-1, the J call TRBJ2-2; no reliable D call. The germline V gene has CDR1 DFQATT and CDR2 SNEGSKA (reference sequence). CDR3 length: 14 residues. V lost 2 bases and J 4 bases, leaving 11 bases between the germline ends. CDR3: CSARRTDSTGELFF. DNA for the CDR3: TGCAGTGCTAGAAGGACGGATAGCACCGGGGAGCTGTTTTTT.

This clonotype was picked up a small number of times. V and J are TRBV6-5 and TRBJ2-7; D possibly uses TRBD1 or TRBD2 (6 bases each). This CDR3 comprises 17 residues. Germline V lookup: CDR1 MNHEY, CDR2 SVGAGI. V shed 6 bases and J shed 5 bases, with 26 bases lying between them. CDR3 DNA sequence: TGTGCCAGCAGCCTTACTCCGGGGGTCCCCCAGGGGCACGAGCAGTACGTC. It translates to CASSLTPGVPQGHEQYV.

The table lists this clonotype with a few counts. This chain joins TRBV24-1 and TRBJ2-3, with unresolved D. V dropped 6 bases and J dropped 6 bases, with 12 bases sitting between them. The germline V gene encodes CDR1 KGHDR and CDR2 SFDVKD. The CDR3 consists of 13 residues. In nucleotides, the CDR3 is TGTGCCACCAGTAACCCAGGTGGGGATACGCAGTATTTT. Amino acid sequence: CATSNPGGDTQYF.

The chain couples TRBV20-1 to TRBJ2-3, with 8 bases lining up with TRBD2. The CDR3 loop spans 16 amino acids. The J segment lost 0 bases and the V segment lost 5 bases, leaving 10 bases of the junction unmatched. CDR1 is DFQATT, CDR2 SNEGSKA, per germline (reference sequence). CDR3 sequence reads: CSAPYGGGSSTDTQYF. In nucleotides, the CDR3 is TGCAGTGCTCCTTACGGGGGGGGATCTAGCACAGATACGCAGTATTTT.

This clonotype was counted at least ten times. This chain links TRBV28 with TRBJ1-2; D call uncertain. The germline V and J ends were trimmed by 2 bases and 3 bases, with 4 bases remaining between them. The V gene's germline CDR1 is MDHEN and CDR2 SYDVKM. The CDR3 covers 12 residues. DNA of the CDR3: TGTGCCAGCAGTTTAGGGTACTATGGCTACACCTTC. Its translation: CASSLGYYGYTF.

The genes are TRBV5-1 and TRBJ1-2, with unresolved D. CDR3 length: 16 residues. Germline assignment: CDR1 SGHRS and CDR2 YFSETQ. V was clipped by 0 bases and J by 4 bases, with 16 bases between them. In DNA form, the CDR3 reads TGCGCCAGCAGCTTGGAAGCGGGCAGAACCTTCTATGGCTACACCTTC. Its translation is CASSLEAGRTFYGYTF.

In its sample, this clonotype was seen a few times. This chain connects TRBV7-2 to TRBJ1-5; D uncertain. The length of the CDR3 is 13 residues. Germline assignment: CDR1 SGHTA and CDR2 FQGNSA. V lost 5 bases and J lost 4, with 9 bases in between. CDR3: CASSPVMNQPQHF. The CDR3 DNA reads as TGTGCCAGCAGCCCAGTAATGAATCAGCCCCAGCATTTT.

There are many counts of this clonotype. V and J are TRBV7-9 and TRBJ2-5; no clear D gene. Germline CDR1 is SEHNR and CDR2 is FQNEAQ (reference sequence). CDR3 length: 15 residues. Trimming cost V 3 bases and J 4 bases, with 15 bases left between them. CDR3 nucleotides: TGTGCCAGCAGCTTGCGATACAAGGGCCGAGAGACCCAGTACTTC. Translating it yields CASSLRYKGRETQYF.

This clonotype was detected many times. V usage is TRBV5-6 and J usage is TRBJ2-7, with 7 bases fitting TRBD1. Trimming took 4 bases from V and 10 from J; bases not matched to a gene: 5. Germline CDR1 reads SGHDT; CDR2 reads YYEEEE. The CDR3 consists of 11 residues. This CDR3 is CASSAGTEQYF. The CDR3, as DNA: TGTGCCAGCAGCGCCGGGACAGAACAGTACTTC.

This clonotype was observed at least ten times. The J gene is TRBJ2-1, the V gene TRBV6-4; 12 nucleotides match TRBD1. V dropped 3 bases and J dropped 7; count of bases not matched to a gene: 4. Germline CDR1 and CDR2: MRHNA and SNTAGT. The CDR3 has 15 residues. The chain's CDR3 is CASSEAGQGANEQFF. Written as DNA, the CDR3 is TGTGCCAGCAGTGAAGCGGGACAGGGGGCTAATGAGCAGTTCTTC.

This clonotype appeared a few times. The chain carries TRBV3-1 and TRBJ2-1; D is unresolved. Per germline, CDR1 LGHDT and CDR2 YNNKEL (reference sequence). V lost 3 bases, J lost 3 bases, and 6 bases lay in between. The CDR3 loop spans 13 amino acids. The DNA for the CDR3 is TGTGCCAGCAGCCACCACGGCTACAATGAGCAGTTCTTC. Residues: CASSHHGYNEQFF.

V usage is TRBV12-3 or TRBV12-4 and J usage is TRBJ1-2; no clear D gene. Trimming took off 4 bases at V and 2 bases at J, with 8 bases between the two ends. The CDR3 contains 13 residues. CDR3 loop: CASSSQGNYGYTF. The CDR3 DNA is TGTGCCAGCAGTTCCCAAGGGAACTATGGCTACACCTTC.

The chain uses TRBV5-1 and TRBJ2-2; tentatively, D is TRBD2 (5 bases). The V end was cut by 4 bases, the J end by 4 bases, with 17 bases between. Germline loops: CDR1 SGHRS, CDR2 YFSETQ. CDR3 length: 16 residues. CDR3 sequence reads: CASSPGLALVTGELFF. In nucleotides, the CDR3 is TGCGCCAGCAGCCCCGGGCTAGCTTTAGTCACCGGGGAGCTGTTTTTT.